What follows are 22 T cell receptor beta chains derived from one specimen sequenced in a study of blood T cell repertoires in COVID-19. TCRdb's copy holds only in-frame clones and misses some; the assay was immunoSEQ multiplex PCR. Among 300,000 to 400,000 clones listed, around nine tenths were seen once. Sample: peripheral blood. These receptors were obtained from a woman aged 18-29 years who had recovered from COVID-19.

CDR3 loop: CASSFETSGRSEQFF. In DNA form, the CDR3 reads TGTGCCAGCAGTTTTGAGACTAGCGGGAGAAGTGAGCAGTTCTTC. The chain recombines TRBV27 with TRBJ2-1, with 12 bases aligning to TRBD2. CDR1 and CDR2 from the germline V gene are MNHEY and SMNVEV (reference sequence). V shed 3 bases, J shed 9 bases, and the junction held 6 bases outside the gene matches. The CDR3 runs 15 residues.

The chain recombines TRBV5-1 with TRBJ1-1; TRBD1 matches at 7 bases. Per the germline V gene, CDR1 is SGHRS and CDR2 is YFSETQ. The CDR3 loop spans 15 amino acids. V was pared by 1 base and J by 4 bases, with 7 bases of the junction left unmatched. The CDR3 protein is CASSLRPGGSTEAFF. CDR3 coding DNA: TGCGCCAGCAGCTTGAGGCCAGGGGGATCCACTGAAGCTTTCTTT.

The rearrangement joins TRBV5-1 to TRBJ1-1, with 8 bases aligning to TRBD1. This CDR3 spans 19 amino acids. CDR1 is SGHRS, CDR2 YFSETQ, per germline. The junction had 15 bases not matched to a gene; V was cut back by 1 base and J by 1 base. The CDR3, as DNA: TGCGCCAGCAGCTTGCACAGACAGGGGATAGGACAGGGGAACACTGAAGCTTTCTTT. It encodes CASSLHRQGIGQGNTEAFF. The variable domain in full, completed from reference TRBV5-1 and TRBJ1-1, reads KAGVTQTPRYLIKTRGQQVTLSCSPISGHRSVSWYQQTPGQGLQFLFEYFSETQRNKGNFPGRFSGRQFSNSRSEMNVSTLELGDSALYLCASSLHRQGIGQGNTEAFFGQGTRLTVV.

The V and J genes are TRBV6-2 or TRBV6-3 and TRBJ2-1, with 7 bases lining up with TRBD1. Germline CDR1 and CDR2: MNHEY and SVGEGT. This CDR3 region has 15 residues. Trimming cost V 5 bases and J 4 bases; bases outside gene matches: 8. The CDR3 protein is CASSQRQGFYNEQFF. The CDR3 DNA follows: TGTGCCAGCAGTCAAAGACAGGGCTTTTACAATGAGCAGTTCTTC.

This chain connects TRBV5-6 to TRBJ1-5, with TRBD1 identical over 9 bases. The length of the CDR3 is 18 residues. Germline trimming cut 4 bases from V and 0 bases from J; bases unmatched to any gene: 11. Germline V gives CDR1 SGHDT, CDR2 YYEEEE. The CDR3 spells CASSKKGDREYSNQPQHF. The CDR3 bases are TGTGCCAGCAGCAAAAAAGGGGACAGGGAATATAGCAATCAGCCCCAGCATTTT.

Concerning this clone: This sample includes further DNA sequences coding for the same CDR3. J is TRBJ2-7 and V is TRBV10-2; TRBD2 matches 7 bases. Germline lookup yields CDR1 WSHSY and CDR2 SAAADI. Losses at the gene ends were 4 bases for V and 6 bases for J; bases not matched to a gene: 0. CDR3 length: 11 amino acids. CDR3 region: CASSGGGEQYV. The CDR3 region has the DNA TGCGCCAGCAGTGGGGGGGGCGAGCAGTACGTC.

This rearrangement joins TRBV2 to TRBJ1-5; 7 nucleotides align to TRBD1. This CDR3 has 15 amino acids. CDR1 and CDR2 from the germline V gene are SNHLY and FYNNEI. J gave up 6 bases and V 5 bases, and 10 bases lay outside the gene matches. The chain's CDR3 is CASSLTTGNFQPQHF. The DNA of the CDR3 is TGTGCCAGCAGTCTCACGACAGGGAATTTTCAGCCCCAGCATTTT.

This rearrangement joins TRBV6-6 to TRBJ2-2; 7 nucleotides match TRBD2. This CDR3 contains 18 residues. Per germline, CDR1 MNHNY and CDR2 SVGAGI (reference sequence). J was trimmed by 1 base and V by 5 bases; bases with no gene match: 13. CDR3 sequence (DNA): TGTGCCAGCAGTCCCGGCCGAGGGCGGGAGAAGAACACCGGGGAGCTGTTTTTT. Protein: CASSPGRGREKNTGELFF.

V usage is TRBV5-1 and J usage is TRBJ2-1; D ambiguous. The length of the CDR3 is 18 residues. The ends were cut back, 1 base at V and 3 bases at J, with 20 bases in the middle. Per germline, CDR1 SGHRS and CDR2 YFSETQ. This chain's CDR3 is CASSLIPPAEVLYNEQFF. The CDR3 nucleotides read TGCGCCAGCAGCTTGATTCCCCCCGCAGAGGTCCTCTACAATGAGCAGTTCTTC.

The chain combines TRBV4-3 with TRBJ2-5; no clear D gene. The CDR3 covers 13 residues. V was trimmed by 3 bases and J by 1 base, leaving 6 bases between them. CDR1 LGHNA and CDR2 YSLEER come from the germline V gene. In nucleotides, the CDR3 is TGCGCCAGCAGCCAGGGCAGCCAAGAGACCCAGTACTTC. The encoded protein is CASSQGSQETQYF.

The CDR3 spells CASSSPGEGEANYGYTF. The CDR3 coding sequence is TGTGCCAGTAGTTCCCCAGGGGAGGGGGAAGCTAACTATGGCTACACCTTC. The rearrangement links TRBV19 to TRBJ1-2, with D perhaps TRBD1 (6 bases). Germline V lookup: CDR1 LNHDA, CDR2 SQIVND (reference sequence). This CDR3 spans 17 amino acids. V was cut by 5 bases and J by 0 bases, with 19 bases left in between.

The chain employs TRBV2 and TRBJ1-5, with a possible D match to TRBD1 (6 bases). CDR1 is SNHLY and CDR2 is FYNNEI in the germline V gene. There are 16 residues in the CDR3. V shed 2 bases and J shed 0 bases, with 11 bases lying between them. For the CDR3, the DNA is TGTGCCAGCAGTGAAAGAACAGGGTATAGCAATCAGCCCCAGCATTTT. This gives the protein CASSERTGYSNQPQHF.

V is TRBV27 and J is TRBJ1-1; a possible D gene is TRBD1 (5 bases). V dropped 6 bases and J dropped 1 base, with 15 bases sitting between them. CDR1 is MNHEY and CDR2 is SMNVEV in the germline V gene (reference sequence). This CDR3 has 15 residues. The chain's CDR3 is CASSRSDRKNTEAFF. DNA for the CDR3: TGTGCCAGCAGCCGCAGCGACAGAAAGAACACTGAAGCTTTCTTT.

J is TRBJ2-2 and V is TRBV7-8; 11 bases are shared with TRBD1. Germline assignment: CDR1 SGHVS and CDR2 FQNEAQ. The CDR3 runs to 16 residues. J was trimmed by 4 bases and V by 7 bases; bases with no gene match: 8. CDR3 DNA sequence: TGTGCCAGCAAACGGGGACAGGGGGTAATCACCGGGGAGCTGTTTTTT. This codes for CASKRGQGVITGELFF.

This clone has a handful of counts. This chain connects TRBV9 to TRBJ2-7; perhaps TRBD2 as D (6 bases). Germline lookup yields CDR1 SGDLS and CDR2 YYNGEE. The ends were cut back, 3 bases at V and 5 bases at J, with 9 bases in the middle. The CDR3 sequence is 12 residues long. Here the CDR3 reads CASSAGEDEQYV. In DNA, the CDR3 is TGTGCCAGCAGCGCGGGGGAGGACGAGCAGTACGTC.

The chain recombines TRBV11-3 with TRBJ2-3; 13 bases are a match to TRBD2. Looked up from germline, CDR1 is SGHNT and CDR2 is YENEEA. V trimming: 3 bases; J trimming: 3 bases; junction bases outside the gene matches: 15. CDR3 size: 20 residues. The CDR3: CASSFDYGLAGDVQTDTQYF. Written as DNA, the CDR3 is TGTGCCAGCAGCTTTGACTACGGACTAGCGGGAGACGTACAGACAGATACGCAGTATTTT.

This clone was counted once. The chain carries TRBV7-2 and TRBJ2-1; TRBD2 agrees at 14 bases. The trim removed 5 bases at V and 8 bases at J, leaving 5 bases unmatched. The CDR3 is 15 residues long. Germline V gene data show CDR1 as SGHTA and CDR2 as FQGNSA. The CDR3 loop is CASSRTSGRLDEQFF. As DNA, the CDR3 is TGTGCCAGCAGCAGGACTAGCGGGAGGTTAGATGAGCAGTTCTTC.

CDR3 region: CASSPPGTDTQYF. The CDR3 DNA sequence: TGTGCCAGCAGCCCTCCCGGCACAGATACGCAGTATTTT. The chain has TRBV14 and TRBJ2-3; unclear D gene. The V and J ends lost 4 bases and 1 base respectively, with 6 bases between them. The CDR3 contains 13 residues. CDR1 is SGHDN, CDR2 FVKESK, per germline.

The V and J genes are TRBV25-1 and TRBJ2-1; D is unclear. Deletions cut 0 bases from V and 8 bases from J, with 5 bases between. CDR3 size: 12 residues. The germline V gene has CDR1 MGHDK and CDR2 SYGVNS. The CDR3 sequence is CASSEYVYEQFF. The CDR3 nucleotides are TGTGCCAGCAGTGAATATGTATATGAGCAGTTCTTC.

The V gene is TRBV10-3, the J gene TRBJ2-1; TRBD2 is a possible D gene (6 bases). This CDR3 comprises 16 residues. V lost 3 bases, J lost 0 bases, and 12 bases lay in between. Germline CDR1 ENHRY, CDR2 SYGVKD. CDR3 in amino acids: CAISDPLANSYNEQFF. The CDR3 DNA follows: TGTGCCATCAGTGACCCTCTAGCGAACTCCTACAATGAGCAGTTCTTC.

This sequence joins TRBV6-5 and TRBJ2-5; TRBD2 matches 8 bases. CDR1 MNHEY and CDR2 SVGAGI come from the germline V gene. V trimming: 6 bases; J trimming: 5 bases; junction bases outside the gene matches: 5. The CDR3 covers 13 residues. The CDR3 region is CASSSGRGETQYF. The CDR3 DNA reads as TGTGCCAGCAGCAGCGGGAGAGGGGAGACCCAGTACTTC.

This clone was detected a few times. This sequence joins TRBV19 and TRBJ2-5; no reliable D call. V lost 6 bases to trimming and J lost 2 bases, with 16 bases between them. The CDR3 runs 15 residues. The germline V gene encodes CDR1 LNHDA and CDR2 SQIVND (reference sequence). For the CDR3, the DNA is TGTGCCAGTAGCACGGGTATGGCGTCACAAGAGACCCAGTACTTC. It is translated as CASSTGMASQETQYF.